The sequence of this T cell receptor (beta chain) was determined in a study of T cell responses to AZD1222 COVID-19 vaccine. This clone has just one count. CDR1 and CDR2 (germline): SGHVS, FQNEAQ. The CDR3 contains 13 residues. The V and J ends lost 8 bases and 5 bases, in that order; junction bases with no gene match: 8. Here immunoSEQ multiplex PCR was the method, and the copy in TCRdb shows in-frame clones only, minus some. The table lists 150,000 to 180,000 clones, approximately 87% of them singletons, with approximately 5.1% in the top ten. Here the sequenced sample was peripheral blood, taken on day 0 of MenACWY control vaccination. The source of this sequence is an adult in good health. The V and J genes are TRBV7-8 and TRBJ1-1, with 7 positions matching TRBD1. The CDR3 sequence: CASEQGSGTEAFF. For the CDR3, the DNA is TGTGCCAGCGAACAGGGGAGTGGTACTGAAGCTTTCTTT.